This passage covers 20 T cell receptor beta chains from one sample sequenced in a study of shared clonotypes between healthy human individuals. CD45RO-negative, CCR7-positively selected cells formed the naive CD8 fraction, excluding terminally differentiated effector memory CD45RA+ cells. Generated by immunoSEQ multiplex PCR, the TCRdb table keeps only in-frame clones and is missing some. The sample has roughly 600,000 clones; 95% to 98% are singletons. The sequenced sample consisted of naive CD8+ T cells sorted from blood. The receptors shown here come from a man younger than 45 in good health.

The V and J genes are TRBV11-2 and TRBJ2-1, with D possibly matching TRBD1 (5 bases). Germline V gene sequence: CDR1 SGHAT, CDR2 FQNNGV. V dropped 4 bases and J dropped 7 bases, with 17 bases sitting between them. There are 15 residues in the CDR3. The DNA of the CDR3 is TGTGCCAGCAGCTATCAGGGATCTGAGGAAAATGAGCAGTTCTTC. Protein sequence: CASSYQGSEENEQFF.

The rearrangement joins TRBV10-3 to TRBJ1-2; the D is unclear. The CDR3 spans 11 residues. Trimming pared 8 bases from V and 8 bases from J, leaving 12 bases between. Germline V gives CDR1 ENHRY, CDR2 SYGVKD. CDR3 DNA: TGTGCCATCGGAACCCTGTTGGGCTACACCTTC. Protein product: CAIGTLLGYTF.

The J gene is TRBJ2-1, the V gene TRBV18; D possibly corresponds to TRBD1 (5 bases). Trimming shortened V by 3 bases and J by 9 bases, and 12 bases separated the two germline ends. The CDR3 totals 13 residues. Germline values: CDR1 KGHSH, CDR2 LQKENI. The CDR3 nucleotides are TGTGCCAGCTCACCGGGGCCAGGTAGTGAGCAGTTCTTC. Translating it yields CASSPGPGSEQFF.

The chain employs TRBV6-5 and TRBJ2-5; 9 bases align to TRBD1. V was pared by 8 bases and J by 3 bases, with 1 base of the junction left unmatched. The CDR3 sequence is 12 residues long. CDR1 is MNHEY, CDR2 SVGAGI, per germline. CDR3 in amino acids: CASGDREETQYF. The CDR3 coding sequence is TGTGCCAGCGGGGACAGGGAAGAGACCCAGTACTTC.

The chain couples TRBV2 to TRBJ2-3, with D tentatively TRBD1 (5 bases). Trimming took off 8 bases at V and 4 bases at J, with 13 bases between the two ends. CDR3 size: 13 residues. Per the germline V gene, CDR1 is SNHLY and CDR2 is FYNNEI. CDR3 region: CASFRVLADTQYF. The CDR3 nucleotides read TGTGCCAGCTTCAGGGTATTGGCAGATACGCAGTATTTT. Combining the CDR3 with reference TRBV2 and TRBJ2-3 gives the whole variable domain EPEVTQTPSHQVTQMGQEVILRCVPISNHLYFYWYRQILGQKVEFLVSFYNNEISEKSEIFDDQFSVERPDGSNFTLKIRSTKLEDSAMYFCASFRVLADTQYFGPGTRLTVL.

The V gene is TRBV7-9, the J gene TRBJ1-2, with 8 bases that match TRBD1. V was pared by 1 base and J by 6 bases, with 4 bases of the junction left unmatched. Germline V CDR1 and CDR2: SEHNR, FQNEAQ (reference sequence). CDR3 length: 14 residues. For the CDR3, the DNA is TGTGCCAGCAGCTTAGTGGACAGGGCTGATGGCTACACCTTC. Translating gives CASSLVDRADGYTF.

The rearrangement joins TRBV4-2 to TRBJ2-1; D is uncertain. This CDR3 is built from 12 residues. Germline V CDR1 and CDR2: LGHNA, YNFKEQ. V lost 1 base and J 8 bases, leaving 6 bases between the germline ends. CDR3 in DNA: TGTGCCAGCAGCCAAGGAACGGATGAGCAGTTCTTC. Protein sequence: CASSQGTDEQFF.

The J gene is TRBJ1-5, the V gene TRBV6-6; D unclear. Germline CDR1 reads MNHNY; CDR2 reads SVGAGI (reference sequence). The CDR3 has 14 residues. V was cut by 0 bases and J by 2 bases, with 5 bases left in between. CDR3 nucleotides: TGTGCCAGCAGTTACTCGAGCCGCAATCAGCCCCAGCATTTT. It yields the protein CASSYSSRNQPQHF.

This rearrangement joins TRBV7-8 to TRBJ1-1; no clear D. V was clipped by 10 bases and J by 1 base, with 13 bases between them. The CDR3 runs to 13 residues. Looked up from germline, CDR1 is SGHVS and CDR2 is FQNEAQ. CDR3 DNA: TGTGCCACCACTGTTTTCGAGAACACTGAAGCTTTCTTT. Translated: CATTVFENTEAFF.

V is TRBV15 and J is TRBJ2-1, with D unresolved. Trimming cost V 2 bases and J 3 bases, with 5 bases left between them. Germline CDR1 LNHNV, CDR2 YYDKDF (reference sequence). The CDR3 totals 13 residues. The DNA of the CDR3 is TGTGCCACCAGCAGACAAGACTACAATGAGCAGTTCTTC. Its translation: CATSRQDYNEQFF. Drawing the rest from reference TRBV15 and TRBJ2-1, the complete variable domain is DAMVIQNPRYQVTQFGKPVTLSCSQTLNHNVMYWYQQKSSQAPKLLFHYYDKDFNNEADTPDNFQSRRPNTSFCFLDIRSPGLGDTAMYLCATSRQDYNEQFFGPGTRLTVL.

The chain has TRBV15 and TRBJ2-7; unclear D gene. CDR1 and CDR2 (germline): LNHNV, YYDKDF (reference sequence). CDR3 length: 14 residues. Trimming pared 3 bases from V and 1 base from J, leaving 10 bases between. The DNA for the CDR3 is TGTGCCACCAGCAGTTACAACGAGTCCTACGAGCAGTACTTC. Protein: CATSSYNESYEQYF.

This chain joins TRBV4-3 and TRBJ2-1; D unclear. Germline lookup yields CDR1 LGHNA and CDR2 YSLEER. V lost 1 base to trimming and J lost 0 bases, with 7 bases between them. This CDR3 has 15 amino acids. This CDR3 is CASSQVWSSYNEQFF. In DNA form, the CDR3 reads TGCGCCAGCAGCCAAGTGTGGAGCTCCTACAATGAGCAGTTCTTC.

The chain carries TRBV11-2 and TRBJ1-3; TRBD1 is a possible D gene (6 bases). V was pared by 5 bases and J by 3 bases, with 17 bases between. This CDR3 has 16 residues. Per germline, CDR1 SGHAT and CDR2 FQNNGV. The DNA of the CDR3 is TGTGCCAGCAGCCGCACCGGGGGGGCGCTTGGAAACACCATATATTTT. This translates into CASSRTGGALGNTIYF.

This clone was observed a single time. The rearrangement links TRBV7-2 to TRBJ2-1; 12 bases are a match to TRBD1. The CDR3 is made up of 15 amino acids. The germline CDR1 and CDR2 sequences are SGHTA and FQGNSA. V dropped 4 bases and J dropped 8; count of bases not matched to a gene: 6. CDR3 amino acids: CASSSAGTGGYEQFF. Here the CDR3 DNA reads TGTGCCAGCAGCTCCGCGGGGACAGGGGGCTATGAGCAGTTCTTC.

V and J are TRBV6-1 and TRBJ2-1; tentatively, D is TRBD2 (6 bases). This CDR3 comprises 15 residues. Germline loops: CDR1 MNHNS, CDR2 SASEGT. The V end was cut by 10 bases, the J end by 7 bases, with 23 bases between. CDR3 nucleotide sequence: TGTGCCAATAGTGAGCCGGGGGAATCAGGGAATGAGCAGTTCTTC. Translation: CANSEPGESGNEQFF.

V is TRBV10-2 and J is TRBJ2-1; D tentatively reads TRBD1 or TRBD2 (5 bases each). The CDR3 runs to 15 residues. V gave up 0 bases and J gave up 7 bases, with 13 bases separating them. Germline lookup yields CDR1 WSHSY and CDR2 SAAADI. DNA for the CDR3: TGCGCCAGCAGTGAGTCTATAGCAGAGGGGAATGAGCAGTTCTTC. It specifies CASSESIAEGNEQFF.

The chain employs TRBV2 and TRBJ1-2; the match to TRBD1 covers 8 bases. The V gene end was trimmed by 10 bases and the J gene end by 1 base; junction bases not matched to a gene: 5. The CDR3 is made up of 13 amino acids. Looked up from germline, CDR1 is SNHLY and CDR2 is FYNNEI. CDR3 in amino acids: CATKDRVNYGYTF. The CDR3 coding sequence is TGTGCCACCAAGGACAGGGTTAACTATGGCTACACCTTC.

The chain employs TRBV4-3 and TRBJ1-3; 8 nucleotides line up with TRBD1. The CDR3 is 17 residues long. The ends lost 3 bases at V and 0 bases at J; junction bases unmatched: 7. CDR1 is LGHNA, CDR2 YSLEER, per germline. The CDR3: CASSQAGGLSSGNTIYF. Here the CDR3 DNA reads TGCGCCAGCAGCCAGGCAGGGGGCCTGTCCTCTGGAAACACCATATATTTT.

The V gene is TRBV6-5, the J gene TRBJ2-5, with D tentatively TRBD1 (6 bases). Trimming removed 6 bases from V and 5 bases from J, with 16 bases in between. Germline V gene sequence: CDR1 MNHEY, CDR2 SVGAGI. The CDR3 is 14 amino acids. CDR3 residues: CASRQLGGEETQYF. The CDR3 DNA is TGTGCCAGCAGGCAACTAGGGGGTGAGGAGACCCAGTACTTC.

The chain links TRBV18 to TRBJ1-5, with 7 bases fitting TRBD1. The CDR3 has 17 residues. With 3 bases clipped from V and 0 bases from J, the junction kept 8 bases outside the gene matches. Germline assignment: CDR1 KGHSH and CDR2 LQKENI. The CDR3 region is CASSPSGTENSNQPQHF. The CDR3 region has the DNA TGTGCCAGCTCACCCTCCGGGACAGAGAATAGCAATCAGCCCCAGCATTTT.